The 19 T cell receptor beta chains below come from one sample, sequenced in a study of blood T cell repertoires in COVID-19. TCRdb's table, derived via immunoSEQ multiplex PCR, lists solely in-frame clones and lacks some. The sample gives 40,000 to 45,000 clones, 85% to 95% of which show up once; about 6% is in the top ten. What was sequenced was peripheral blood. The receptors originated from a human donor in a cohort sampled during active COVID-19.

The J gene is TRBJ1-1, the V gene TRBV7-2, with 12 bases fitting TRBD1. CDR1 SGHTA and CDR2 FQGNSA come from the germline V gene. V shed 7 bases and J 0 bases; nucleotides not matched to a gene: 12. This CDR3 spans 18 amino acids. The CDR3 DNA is TGTGCCAGCACCTCCCGGGGACAGGGGGCTCGAGTGAACACTGAAGCTTTCTTT. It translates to CASTSRGQGARVNTEAFF.

CDR3: CASKEGWNTEAFF. For the CDR3, the DNA is TGTGCCAGCAAAGAGGGTTGGAACACTGAAGCTTTCTTT. V usage is TRBV2 and J usage is TRBJ1-1; no firm D call. CDR1 SNHLY and CDR2 FYNNEI come from the germline V gene. The CDR3 consists of 13 residues. V lost 7 bases and J lost 1, with 10 bases in between.

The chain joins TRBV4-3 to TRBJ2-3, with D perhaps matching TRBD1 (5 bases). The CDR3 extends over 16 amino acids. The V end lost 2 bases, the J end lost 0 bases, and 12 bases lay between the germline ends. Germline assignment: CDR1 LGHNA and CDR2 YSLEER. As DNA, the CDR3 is TGCGCCAGCAGCCAACAGGGAAGGTCAAGCACAGATACGCAGTATTTT. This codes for CASSQQGRSSTDTQYF.

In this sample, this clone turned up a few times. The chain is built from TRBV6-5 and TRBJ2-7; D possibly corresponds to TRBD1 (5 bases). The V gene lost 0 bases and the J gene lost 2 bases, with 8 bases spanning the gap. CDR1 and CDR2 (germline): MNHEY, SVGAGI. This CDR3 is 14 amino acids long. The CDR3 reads CASSYSRATYEQYF. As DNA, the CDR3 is TGTGCCAGCAGTTACTCCAGGGCTACCTACGAGCAGTACTTC.

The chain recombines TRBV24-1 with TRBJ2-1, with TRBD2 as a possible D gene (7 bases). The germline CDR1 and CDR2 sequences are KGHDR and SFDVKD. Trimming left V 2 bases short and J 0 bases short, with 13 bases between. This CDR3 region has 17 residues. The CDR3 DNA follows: TGTGCCACCAGTGATTCGGGGGGCGGGGGCTCCTACAATGAGCAGTTCTTC. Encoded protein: CATSDSGGGGSYNEQFF.

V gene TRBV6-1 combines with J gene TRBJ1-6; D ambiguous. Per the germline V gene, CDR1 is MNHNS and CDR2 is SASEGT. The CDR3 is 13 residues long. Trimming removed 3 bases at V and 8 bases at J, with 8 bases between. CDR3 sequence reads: CASSDILDSPLHF. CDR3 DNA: TGTGCCAGCAGTGATATATTAGATTCACCCCTCCACTTT.

The CDR3 DNA sequence: TGTGCCAGCAGCAAGATAGCGGGAGAGGGCTACGAGCAGTACTTC. Its translation: CASSKIAGEGYEQYF. This chain uses TRBV7-9 with TRBJ2-7; 9 bases match TRBD2. V was clipped by 5 bases and J by 3 bases; unmatched bases: 8. This CDR3 has 15 residues. Germline V lookup: CDR1 SEHNR, CDR2 FQNEAQ (reference sequence).

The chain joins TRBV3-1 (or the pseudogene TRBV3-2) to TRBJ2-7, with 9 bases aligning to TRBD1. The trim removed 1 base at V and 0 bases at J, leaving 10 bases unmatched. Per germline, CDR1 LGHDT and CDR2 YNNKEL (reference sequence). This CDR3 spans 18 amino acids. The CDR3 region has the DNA TGTGCCAGCAGCCAAGCACGACAGGGGGTTATCTCCTCCTACGAGCAGTACTTC. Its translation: CASSQARQGVISSYEQYF.

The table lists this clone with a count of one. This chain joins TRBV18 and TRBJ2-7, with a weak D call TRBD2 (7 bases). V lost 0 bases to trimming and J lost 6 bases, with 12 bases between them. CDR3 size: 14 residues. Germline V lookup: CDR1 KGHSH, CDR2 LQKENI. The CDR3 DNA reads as TGTGCCAGCTCACCACCGAGTAGGGGGGGCGAGCAGTACTTC. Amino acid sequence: CASSPPSRGGEQYF.

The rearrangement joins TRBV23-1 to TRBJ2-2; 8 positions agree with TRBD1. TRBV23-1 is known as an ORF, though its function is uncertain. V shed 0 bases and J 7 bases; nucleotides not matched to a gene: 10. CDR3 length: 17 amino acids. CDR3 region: CASSQSDPGGAGGELFF. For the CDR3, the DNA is TGCGCCAGCAGTCAATCTGATCCAGGGGGCGCCGGCGGGGAGCTGTTTTTT.

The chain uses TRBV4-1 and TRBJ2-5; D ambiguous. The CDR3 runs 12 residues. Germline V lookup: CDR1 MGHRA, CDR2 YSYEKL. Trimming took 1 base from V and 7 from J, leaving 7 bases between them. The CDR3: CASSQVRGTQYF. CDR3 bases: TGCGCCAGCAGCCAAGTCCGCGGGACCCAGTACTTC.

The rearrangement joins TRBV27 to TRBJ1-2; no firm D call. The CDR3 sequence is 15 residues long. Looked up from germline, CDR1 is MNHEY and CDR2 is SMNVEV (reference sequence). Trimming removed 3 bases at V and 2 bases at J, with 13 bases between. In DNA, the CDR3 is TGTGCCAGCAGTTTGTTCGGGAGTTCCAACTATGGCTACACCTTC. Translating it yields CASSLFGSSNYGYTF.

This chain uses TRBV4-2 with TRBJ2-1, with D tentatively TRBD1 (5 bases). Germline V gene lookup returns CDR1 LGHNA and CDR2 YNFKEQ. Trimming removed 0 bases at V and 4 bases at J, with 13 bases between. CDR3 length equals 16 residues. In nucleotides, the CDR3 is TGTGCCAGCAGCCAAGATCAGGGTGGGGTTTACAATGAGCAGTTCTTC. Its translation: CASSQDQGGVYNEQFF.

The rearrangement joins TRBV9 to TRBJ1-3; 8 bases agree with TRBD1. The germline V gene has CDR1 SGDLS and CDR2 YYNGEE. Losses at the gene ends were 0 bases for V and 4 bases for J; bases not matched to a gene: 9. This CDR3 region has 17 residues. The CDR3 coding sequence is TGTGCCAGCAGCGTAGGGGCAGGGGGCGCAGTAGGAAACACCATATATTTT. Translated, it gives CASSVGAGGAVGNTIYF.

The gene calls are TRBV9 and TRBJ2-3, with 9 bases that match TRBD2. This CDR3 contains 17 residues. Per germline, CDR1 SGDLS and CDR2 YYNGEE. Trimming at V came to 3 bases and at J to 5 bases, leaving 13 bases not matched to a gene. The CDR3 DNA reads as TGTGCCAGCAGCGCCCGAGGGGCGGGGGGGCCGGAAGATACGCAGTATTTT. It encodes CASSARGAGGPEDTQYF.

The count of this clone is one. The DNA for the CDR3 is TGTGCCAGCAGGGAGGGCCTCTACTCGAACACTGAAGCTTTCTTT. The encoded protein is CASREGLYSNTEAFF. The chain couples TRBV2 to TRBJ1-1; D gene uncertain. Germline V lookup: CDR1 SNHLY, CDR2 FYNNEI. The ends were cut back, 6 bases at V and 1 base at J, with 15 bases in the middle. This CDR3 has 15 amino acids.

CDR3 residues: CASSPGLYNEQFF. In nucleotides, the CDR3 is TGTGCCAGCAGCCCCGGACTCTACAATGAGCAGTTCTTC. V gene TRBV11-1 combines with J gene TRBJ2-1; possible D gene TRBD2, 5 bases. Between the trimmed V and J ends, which lost 5 bases and 3 bases, there was a span of 8 bases. CDR1 and CDR2 from the germline V gene are SGHAT and FQDESV (reference sequence). The CDR3 covers 13 residues.

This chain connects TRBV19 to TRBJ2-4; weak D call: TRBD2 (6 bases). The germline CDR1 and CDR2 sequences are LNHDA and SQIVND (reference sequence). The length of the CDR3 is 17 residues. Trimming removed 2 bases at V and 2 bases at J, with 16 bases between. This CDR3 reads CASSISSWGVTKNIQYF. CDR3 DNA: TGTGCCAGTAGTATATCCAGCTGGGGGGTGACCAAAAACATTCAGTACTTC.

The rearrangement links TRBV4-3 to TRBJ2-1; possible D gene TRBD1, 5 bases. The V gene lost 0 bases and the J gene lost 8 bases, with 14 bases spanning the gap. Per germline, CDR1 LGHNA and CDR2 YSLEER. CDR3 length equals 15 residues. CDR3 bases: TGCGCCAGCAGCCAAGATTTTAGCAGGGTGGATGAGCAGTTCTTC. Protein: CASSQDFSRVDEQFF.